The clone carrying this TCR beta chain was counted only a few times. Its antigen remains unknown. As it was prepared, the TCRbeta library received unique molecular identifiers. TCRdb passed the PCR reads through MiXCR, listing each CDR3 protein once. The table has more than 90,000 distinct CDR3 sequences, under 13% seen once. The V end lost 2 bases, the J end lost 5 bases, and 9 bases lay between the germline ends. Germline CDR1 is MDHEN and CDR2 is SYDVKM. The CDR3 covers 13 residues. The sample comes from a study of T-cell reconstitution after alpha-beta-depleted transplantation in children. Overall study results and limits: Roughly two months post-transplant, alpha-beta T cells reportedly originated from several hundred graft clones that had expanded.

Sequencing used PBMCs, obtained before TCRalphabeta/CD19-depleted stem cell transplant. This TCR derives from a boy aged 2 to 10 with acute lymphoblastic leukemia, due to receive a stem cell transplant. The chain uses TRBV28 and TRBJ1-1; D is undetermined. In DNA form, the CDR3 reads TGTGCCAGCAGTTTAGGGCAGAGGACTGAAGCTTTCTTT. Its protein is CASSLGQRTEAFF.